This is a list of T cell receptor beta chains from one sample in a study of cytomegalovirus exposure and HLA in healthy donors. Generated by immunoSEQ multiplex PCR, the TCRdb table keeps only in-frame clones and is missing some. The table lists 100,000 or so clones, 60% to 85% of them singletons. Sequencing was done on a sample of PBMCs. The receptors here all came from a female donor in good health and CMV-seropositive. CDR3s include the opening cysteine and the closing phenylalanine or tryptophan. The D gene is left open where the match is weak. Expanded clones are given a class, and other clones once, few, many or no size at all.

J gene: TRBJ1-5
D gene: .
clone size: .
V gene: TRBV19
CDR3 DNA: TGTGCCAGCCGCGAGATACCGCATAGCAATCAGCCCCAGCATTTT
CDR3 protein: CASREIPHSNQPQHF

J gene: TRBJ2-7
D gene: TRBD1
clone size: once
V gene: TRBV6-1
CDR3 DNA: TGTGCCAGCAGTGTCAGGACAGGGGCGTACGAGCAGTACTTC
CDR3 protein: CASSVRTGAYEQYF

J gene: TRBJ2-1
D gene: .
clone size: .
V gene: TRBV5-1
CDR3 DNA: TGCGCCAGCAGCTTGGCCGAGAGCGGCCCCTACAATGAGCAGTTCTTC
CDR3 protein: CASSLAESGPYNEQFF

J gene: TRBJ2-3
D gene: TRBD1
clone size: .
V gene: TRBV2
CDR3 DNA: TGTGCCAGCAGTTTCCAGGACAGGCTAAACACAGATACGCAGTATTTT
CDR3 protein: CASSFQDRLNTDTQYF

J gene: TRBJ2-1
D gene: TRBD1
clone size: .
V gene: TRBV11-2
CDR3 DNA: TGTGCCAGCAGCTCTGGGACAGGGGCCTACAATGAGCAGTTCTTC
CDR3 protein: CASSSGTGAYNEQFF

J gene: TRBJ1-4
D gene: TRBD1
clone size: .
V gene: TRBV19
CDR3 DNA: TGTGCCAGCTCAGAGACGGGACAGGGGGCACGGGAAAAACTGTTTTTT
CDR3 protein: CASSETGQGAREKLFF

J gene: TRBJ1-2
D gene: .
clone size: .
V gene: TRBV2
CDR3 DNA: TGTGCCAGCAGCCCCCAGGTTCCGTACTACACCTTC
CDR3 protein: CASSPQVPYYTF

J gene: TRBJ2-3
D gene: TRBD1
clone size: .
V gene: TRBV5-1
CDR3 DNA: TGCGCCAGCAGCGCGACAGGGTTTAGAACAGATACGCAGTATTTT
CDR3 protein: CASSATGFRTDTQYF

J gene: TRBJ1-5
D gene: .
clone size: .
V gene: TRBV27
CDR3 DNA: TGTGCCAGCTCTAGGACGGAGGAACAGCCCCAGCATTTT
CDR3 protein: CASSRTEEQPQHF

J gene: TRBJ2-7
D gene: TRBD1
clone size: .
V gene: TRBV9
CDR3 DNA: TGTGCCAGCAGCAGACAGGGAACCCTAACCTACGAGCAGTACTTC
CDR3 protein: CASSRQGTLTYEQYF

J gene: TRBJ1-4
D gene: TRBD1
clone size: few
V gene: TRBV30
CDR3 DNA: TGTGCCTGGAGTTATGGACAGGGGAATGAAAAACTGTTTTTT
CDR3 protein: CAWSYGQGNEKLFF

J gene: TRBJ1-1
D gene: .
clone size: .
V gene: TRBV29-1
CDR3 DNA: TGCAGCGTCCGACAGCTAAACACTGAAGCTTTCTTT
CDR3 protein: CSVRQLNTEAFF

J gene: TRBJ2-5
D gene: TRBD2
clone size: .
V gene: TRBV30
CDR3 DNA: TGTGCCTGGAGTTCCGGACTAGCCCGGAAAGAGACCCAGTACTTC
CDR3 protein: CAWSSGLARKETQYF

J gene: TRBJ2-7
D gene: TRBD1
clone size: .
V gene: TRBV5-3
CDR3 DNA: TGTGCCAGAATTGGAGACAGGGACCCCTACGAGCAGTACTTC
CDR3 protein: CARIGDRDPYEQYF

J gene: TRBJ1-2
D gene: .
clone size: few
V gene: TRBV10-3
CDR3 DNA: TGTGCCATCAGTGAGGACACCATCGTCCGCTACACCTTC
CDR3 protein: CAISEDTIVRYTF

J gene: TRBJ2-3
D gene: .
clone size: .
V gene: TRBV14
CDR3 DNA: TGTGCCAGCAGCCTGATGGGCGGGATCACAGATACGCAGTATTTT
CDR3 protein: CASSLMGGITDTQYF

J gene: TRBJ2-7
D gene: TRBD1
clone size: .
V gene: TRBV19
CDR3 DNA: TGTGCCAGTAGTGACACGGGACAGGCCGGTTACGAGCAGTACTTC
CDR3 protein: CASSDTGQAGYEQYF

J gene: TRBJ1-3
D gene: .
clone size: .
V gene: TRBV28
CDR3 DNA: TGTGCCAGCAGTCCCCTCCCAGGGTCTTCTGGAAACACCATATATTTT
CDR3 protein: CASSPLPGSSGNTIYF